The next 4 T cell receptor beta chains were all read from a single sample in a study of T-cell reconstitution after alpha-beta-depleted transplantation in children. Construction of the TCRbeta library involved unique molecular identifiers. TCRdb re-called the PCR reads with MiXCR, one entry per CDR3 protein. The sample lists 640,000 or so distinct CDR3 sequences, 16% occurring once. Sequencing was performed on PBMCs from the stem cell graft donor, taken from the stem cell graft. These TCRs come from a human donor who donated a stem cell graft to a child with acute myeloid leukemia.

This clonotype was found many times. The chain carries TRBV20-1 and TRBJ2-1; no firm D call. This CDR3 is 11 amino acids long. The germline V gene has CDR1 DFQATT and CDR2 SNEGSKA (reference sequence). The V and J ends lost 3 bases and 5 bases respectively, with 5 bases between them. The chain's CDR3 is CSARTDNEQFF. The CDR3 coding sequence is TGCAGTGCTAGGACCGACAATGAGCAGTTCTTC.

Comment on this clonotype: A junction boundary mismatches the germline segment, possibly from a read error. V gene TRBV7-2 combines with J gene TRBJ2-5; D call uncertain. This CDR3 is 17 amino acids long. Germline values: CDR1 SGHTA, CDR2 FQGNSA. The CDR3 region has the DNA TGTGCCAGCGGCTTAGCTCCATGGGTAGCCCAGCAAGAGACCCAGTACTTC. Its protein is CASGLAPWVAQQETQYF.

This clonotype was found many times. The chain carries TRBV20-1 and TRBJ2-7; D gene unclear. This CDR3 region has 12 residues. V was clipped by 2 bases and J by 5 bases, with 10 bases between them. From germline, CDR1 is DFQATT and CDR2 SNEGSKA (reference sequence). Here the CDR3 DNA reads TGCAGTGCTAGACCTAGAGCCCACGAGCAGTACGTC. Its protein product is CSARPRAHEQYV.

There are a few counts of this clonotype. The CDR3 DNA is TGCGCCAGCAGCCGGGGAGACGGGGGATTCTACAATGAGCAGTTCTTC. Its translation is CASSRGDGGFYNEQFF. The rearrangement links TRBV5-1 to TRBJ2-1; possible D gene TRBD2, 6 bases. The CDR3 consists of 16 residues. V shed 4 bases and J shed 3 bases, with 17 bases lying between them. From germline, CDR1 is SGHRS and CDR2 YFSETQ.